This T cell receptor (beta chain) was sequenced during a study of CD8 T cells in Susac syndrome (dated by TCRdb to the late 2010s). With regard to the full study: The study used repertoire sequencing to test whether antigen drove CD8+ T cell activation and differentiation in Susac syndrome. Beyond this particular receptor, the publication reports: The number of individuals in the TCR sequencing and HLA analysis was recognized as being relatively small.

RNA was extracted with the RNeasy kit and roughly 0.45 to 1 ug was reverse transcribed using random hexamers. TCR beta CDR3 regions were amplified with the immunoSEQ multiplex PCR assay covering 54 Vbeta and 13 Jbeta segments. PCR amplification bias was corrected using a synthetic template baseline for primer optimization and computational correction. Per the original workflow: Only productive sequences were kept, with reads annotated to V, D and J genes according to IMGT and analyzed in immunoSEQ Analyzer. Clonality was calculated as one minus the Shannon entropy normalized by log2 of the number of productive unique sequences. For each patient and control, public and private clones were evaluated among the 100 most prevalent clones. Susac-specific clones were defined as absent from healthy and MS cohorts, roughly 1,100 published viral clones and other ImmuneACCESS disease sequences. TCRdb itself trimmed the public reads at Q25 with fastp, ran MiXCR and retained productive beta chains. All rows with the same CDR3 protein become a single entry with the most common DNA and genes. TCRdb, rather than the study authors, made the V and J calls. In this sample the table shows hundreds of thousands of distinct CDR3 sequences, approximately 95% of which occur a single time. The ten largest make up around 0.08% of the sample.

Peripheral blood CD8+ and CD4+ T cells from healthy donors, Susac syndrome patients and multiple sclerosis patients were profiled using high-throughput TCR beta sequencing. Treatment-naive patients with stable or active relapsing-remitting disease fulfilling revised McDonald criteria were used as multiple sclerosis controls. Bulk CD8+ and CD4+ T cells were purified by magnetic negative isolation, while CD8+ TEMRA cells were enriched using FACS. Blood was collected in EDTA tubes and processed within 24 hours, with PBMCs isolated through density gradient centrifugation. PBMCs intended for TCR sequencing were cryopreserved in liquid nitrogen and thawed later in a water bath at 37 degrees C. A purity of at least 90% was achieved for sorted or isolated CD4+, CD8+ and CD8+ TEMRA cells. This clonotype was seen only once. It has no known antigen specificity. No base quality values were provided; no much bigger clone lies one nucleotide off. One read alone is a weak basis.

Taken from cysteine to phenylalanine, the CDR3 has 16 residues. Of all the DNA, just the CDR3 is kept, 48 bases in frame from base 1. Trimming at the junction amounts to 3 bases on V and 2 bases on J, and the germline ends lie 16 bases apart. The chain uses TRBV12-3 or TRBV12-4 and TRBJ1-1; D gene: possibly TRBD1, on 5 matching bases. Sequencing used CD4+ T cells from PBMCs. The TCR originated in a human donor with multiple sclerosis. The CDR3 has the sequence CASSLGNRNYNTEAFF. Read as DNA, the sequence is TGTGCCAGCAGTTTGGGTAACAGGAATTACAACACTGAAGCTTTCTTT.